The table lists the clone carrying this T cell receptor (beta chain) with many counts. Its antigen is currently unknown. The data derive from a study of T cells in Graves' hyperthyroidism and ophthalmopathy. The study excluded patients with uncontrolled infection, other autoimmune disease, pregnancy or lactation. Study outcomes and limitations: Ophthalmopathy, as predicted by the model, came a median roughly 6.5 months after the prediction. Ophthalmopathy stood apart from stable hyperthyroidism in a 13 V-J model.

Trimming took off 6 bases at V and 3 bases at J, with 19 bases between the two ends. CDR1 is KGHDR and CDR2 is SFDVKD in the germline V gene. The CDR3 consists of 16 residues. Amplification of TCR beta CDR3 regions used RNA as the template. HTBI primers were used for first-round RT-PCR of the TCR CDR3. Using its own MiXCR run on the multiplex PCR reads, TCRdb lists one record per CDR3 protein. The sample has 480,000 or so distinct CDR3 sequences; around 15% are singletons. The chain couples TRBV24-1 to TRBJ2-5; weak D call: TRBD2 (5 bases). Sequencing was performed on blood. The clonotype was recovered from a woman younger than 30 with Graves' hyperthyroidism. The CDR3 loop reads CATSPTTGIIKETQYF. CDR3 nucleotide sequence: TGTGCCACCAGTCCCACGACCGGGATAATAAAAGAGACCCAGTACTTC.